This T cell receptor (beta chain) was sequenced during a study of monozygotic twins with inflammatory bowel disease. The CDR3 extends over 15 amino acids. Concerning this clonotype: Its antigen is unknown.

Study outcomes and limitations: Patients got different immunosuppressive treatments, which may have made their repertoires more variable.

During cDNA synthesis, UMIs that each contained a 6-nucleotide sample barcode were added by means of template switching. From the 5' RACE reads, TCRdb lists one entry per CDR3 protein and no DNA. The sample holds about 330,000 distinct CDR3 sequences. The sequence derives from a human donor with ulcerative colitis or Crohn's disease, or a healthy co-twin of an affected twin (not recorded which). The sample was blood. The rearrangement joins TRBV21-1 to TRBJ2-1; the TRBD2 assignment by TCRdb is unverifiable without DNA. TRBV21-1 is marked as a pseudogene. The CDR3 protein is CASRAGAPTYNEQFF.